This TCR beta chain was retrieved from a study of vaccination and CD4 T cells after COVID-19. Study-wide background: Median draw time for post-COVID samples was 90 to 130 days post-diagnosis (range 35 to 161).

The CDR3 totals 15 residues. J was trimmed by 10 bases and V by 0 bases; bases with no gene match: 8. Germline V gives CDR1 SGHRS, CDR2 YFSETQ. Notes on this clonotype: Its antigen is currently unknown.

Cultured CD4+ T cell DNA was sequenced using the Oncomine TCR Beta short-read assay. TCRdb called the PCR reads again in MiXCR, with one record for every CDR3 protein. The data show about 22,000 distinct CDR3 sequences, with around two fifths seen just once and 30% held by the top ten. The time point was: late sampling 161 to 241 days after vaccination in three convalescent patients. The treatment: approximately 9-day PBMC culture with coronavirus spike peptide pools or control peptides (ViraFEST assay). Days 3 and 7 saw half the medium replaced with fresh IL-2 medium. Overall study results and limits: The rise in median SARS-CoV-2-reactive clonotypes, from about 20 to 38, was not significant.

The chain joins TRBV5-1 to TRBJ2-1; 9 bases are a match to TRBD2. Sequencing used CD4+ T cells from blood, cultured in vitro, obtained about 7 months after SARS-CoV-2 vaccination. The origin of this receptor is a human donor who had recovered from COVID-19. This CDR3 is CASSLVLAGSREQFF. CDR3 DNA sequence: TGCGCCAGCAGCTTGGTGCTAGCGGGATCACGGGAGCAGTTCTTC.